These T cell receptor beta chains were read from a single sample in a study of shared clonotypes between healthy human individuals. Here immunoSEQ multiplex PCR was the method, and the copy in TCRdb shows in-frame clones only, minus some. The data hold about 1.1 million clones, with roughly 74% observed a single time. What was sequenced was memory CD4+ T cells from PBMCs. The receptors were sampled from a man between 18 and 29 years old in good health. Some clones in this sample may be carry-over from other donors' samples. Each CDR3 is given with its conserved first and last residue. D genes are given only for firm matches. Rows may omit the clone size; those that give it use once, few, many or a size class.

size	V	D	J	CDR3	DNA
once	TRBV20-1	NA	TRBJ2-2	CSARGTGELFF	TGCAGTGCCCGTGGAACCGGGGAGCTGTTTTTT
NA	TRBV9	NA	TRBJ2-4	CASSVEGVQNIQYF	TGTGCCAGCAGCGTAGAGGGAGTCCAAAACATTCAGTACTTC
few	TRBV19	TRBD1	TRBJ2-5	CASSPGTGVYQETQYF	TGTGCCAGTAGTCCCGGGACAGGGGTATACCAAGAGACCCAGTACTTC
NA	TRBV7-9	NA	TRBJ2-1	CASSYPQSGARGHNEQFF	TGTGCCAGCAGCTACCCCCAGAGCGGGGCCAGGGGGCACAATGAGCAGTTCTTC
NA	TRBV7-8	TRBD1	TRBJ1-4	CASSLGGPVREKLFF	TGTGCCAGCAGCCTAGGGGGCCCCGTACGGGAAAAACTGTTTTTT
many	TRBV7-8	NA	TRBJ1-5	CASSASNQPQHF	TGTGCCAGCAGCGCGAGCAATCAGCCCCAGCATTTT
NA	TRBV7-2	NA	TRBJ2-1	CASSFGEIVDEQFF	TGTGCCAGCAGCTTTGGTGAAATCGTCGATGAGCAGTTCTTC
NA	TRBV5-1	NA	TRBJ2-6	CASSTGQGGRANVLTF	TGCGCCAGCAGCACCGGACAGGGAGGGAGGGCCAACGTCCTGACTTTC
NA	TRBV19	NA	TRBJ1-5	CASSTPHNQPQHF	TGTGCCAGTAGTACTCCGCACAATCAGCCCCAGCATTTT
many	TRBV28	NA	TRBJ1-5	CASNPAWRGNQPQHF	TGTGCCAGCAACCCTGCGTGGCGGGGGAATCAGCCCCAGCATTTT
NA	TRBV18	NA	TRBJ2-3	CASSPGSTDTQYF	TGTGCCAGCTCACCGGGTAGCACAGATACGCAGTATTTT
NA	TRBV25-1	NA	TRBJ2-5	CATGRGAAGAQYF	TGTGCCACCGGAAGGGGGGCGGCGGGGGCCCAGTACTTC
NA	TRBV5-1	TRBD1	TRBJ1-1	CASSPQGPNTEAFF	TGCGCCAGCAGCCCACAGGGGCCGAACACTGAAGCTTTCTTT
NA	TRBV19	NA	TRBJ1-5	CASSIKALGGVSTQHF	TGTGCCAGTAGTATAAAGGCTCTCGGGGGGGTTAGCACCCAGCATTTT
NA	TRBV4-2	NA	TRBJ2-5	CASSQGGTYKETQYF	TGTGCCAGCAGCCAAGGAGGGACGTATAAAGAGACCCAGTACTTC
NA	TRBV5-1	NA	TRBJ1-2	CASSLSWEGYTF	TGCGCCAGCAGCTTGTCCTGGGAGGGCTACACCTTC
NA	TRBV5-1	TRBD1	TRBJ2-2	CASTPPGQGNTGELFF	TGCGCCAGCACTCCCCCGGGACAGGGGAACACCGGGGAGCTGTTTTTT
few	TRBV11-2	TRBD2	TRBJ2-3	CASSLGTSGRIETQYF	TGTGCCAGCAGCCTGGGGACTAGCGGGAGAATCGAGACGCAGTATTTT
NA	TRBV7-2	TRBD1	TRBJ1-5	CASSPGQAGVEPQHF	TGTGCCAGCAGCCCCGGACAGGCGGGGGTGGAGCCCCAGCATTTT
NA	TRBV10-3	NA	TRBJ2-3	CAISEWRGSTDTQYF	TGTGCCATCAGTGAGTGGCGGGGCTCCACAGATACGCAGTATTTT
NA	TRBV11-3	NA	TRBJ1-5	CASSLVIQRQPQHF	TGTGCCAGCAGCTTAGTCATACAACGTCAGCCCCAGCATTTT
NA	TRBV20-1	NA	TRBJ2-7	CSVGDNYEQYF	TGCAGTGTAGGAGATAACTACGAGCAGTACTTC
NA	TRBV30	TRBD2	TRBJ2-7	CAWTRRAGGTLSREQYF	TGTGCCTGGACTCGCCGGGCGGGAGGTACCCTCTCTCGGGAGCAGTACTTC
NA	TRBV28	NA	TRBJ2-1	CASSDRYNEQFF	TGTGCCAGCAGTGACAGATACAATGAGCAGTTCTTC
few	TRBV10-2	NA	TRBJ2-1	CASSEYRSYNEQFF	TGCGCCAGCAGTGAGTACAGGAGCTACAATGAGCAGTTCTTC
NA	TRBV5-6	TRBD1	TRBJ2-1	CASSRRTGISYNEQFF	TGTGCCAGCAGCAGACGGACAGGCATCTCCTACAATGAGCAGTTCTTC
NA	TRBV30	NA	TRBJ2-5	CAWNRGGETQYF	TGTGCCTGGAACAGGGGAGGGGAGACCCAGTACTTC
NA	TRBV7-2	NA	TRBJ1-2	CASSLQAAGLNYGYTF	TGTGCCAGCAGCTTACAAGCCGCGGGTCTCAACTATGGCTACACCTTC
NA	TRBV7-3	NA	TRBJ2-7	CASSLERVGRQYF	TGTGCCAGCAGCTTAGAACGAGTCGGGAGGCAGTACTTC
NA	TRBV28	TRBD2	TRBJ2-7	CASSQATSGRVGEQYF	TGTGCCAGCAGCCAAGCAACTAGCGGGAGGGTTGGCGAGCAGTACTTC
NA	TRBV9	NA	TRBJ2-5	CASSPTGFEETQYF	TGTGCCAGCAGCCCCACAGGGTTCGAAGAGACCCAGTACTTC
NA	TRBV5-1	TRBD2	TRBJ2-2	CASRAGTSGGELFF	TGCGCCAGCAGGGCCGGGACTAGCGGCGGGGAGCTGTTTTTT
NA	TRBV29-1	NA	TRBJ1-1	CSVGEGSWGTEAFF	TGCAGCGTTGGGGAGGGTAGTTGGGGCACTGAAGCTTTCTTT